The source of this T cell receptor (beta chain) is a study of cytomegalovirus exposure and HLA in healthy donors. Trimming removed 3 bases from V and 0 bases from J, with 6 bases in between. Germline loops: CDR1 MNHEY, CDR2 SVGAGI. The CDR3 loop spans 14 amino acids. The PCR contained 60 Vbeta and 13 Jbeta primers. Here immunoSEQ multiplex PCR was the method, and the copy in TCRdb shows in-frame clones only, minus some. In the table there are around 100,000 clones, about 77% of which are singletons. The rearrangement uses TRBV6-5 and TRBJ2-1, with D tentatively TRBD2 (5 bases). Sequenced: PBMCs. The source is a woman aged 18-29 years in good health and CMV-seropositive. CDR3 sequence (DNA): TGTGCCAGCAGTTATGAGGGCTCCTACAATGAGCAGTTCTTC. Protein sequence: CASSYEGSYNEQFF.